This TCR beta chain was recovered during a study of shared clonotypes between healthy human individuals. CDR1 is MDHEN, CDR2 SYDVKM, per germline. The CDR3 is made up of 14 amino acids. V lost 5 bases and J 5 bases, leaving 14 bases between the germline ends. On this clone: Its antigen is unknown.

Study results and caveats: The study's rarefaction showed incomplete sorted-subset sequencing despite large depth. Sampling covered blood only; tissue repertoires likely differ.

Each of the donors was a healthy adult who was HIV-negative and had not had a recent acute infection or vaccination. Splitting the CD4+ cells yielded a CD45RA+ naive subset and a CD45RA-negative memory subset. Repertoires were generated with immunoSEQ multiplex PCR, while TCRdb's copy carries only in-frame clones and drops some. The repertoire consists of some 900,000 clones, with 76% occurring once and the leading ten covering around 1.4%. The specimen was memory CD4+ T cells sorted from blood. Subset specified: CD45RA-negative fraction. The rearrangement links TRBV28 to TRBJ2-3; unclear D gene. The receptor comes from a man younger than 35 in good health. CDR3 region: CASSPSGAGDTQYF. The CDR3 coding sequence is TGTGCCAGCAGTCCGTCGGGCGCCGGAGATACGCAGTATTTT. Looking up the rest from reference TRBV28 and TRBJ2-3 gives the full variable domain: DVKVTQSSRYLVKRTGEKVFLECVQDMDHENMFWYRQDPGLGLRLIYFSYDVKMKEKGDIPEGYSVSREKKERFSLILESASTNQTSMYLCASSPSGAGDTQYFGPGTRLTVL.